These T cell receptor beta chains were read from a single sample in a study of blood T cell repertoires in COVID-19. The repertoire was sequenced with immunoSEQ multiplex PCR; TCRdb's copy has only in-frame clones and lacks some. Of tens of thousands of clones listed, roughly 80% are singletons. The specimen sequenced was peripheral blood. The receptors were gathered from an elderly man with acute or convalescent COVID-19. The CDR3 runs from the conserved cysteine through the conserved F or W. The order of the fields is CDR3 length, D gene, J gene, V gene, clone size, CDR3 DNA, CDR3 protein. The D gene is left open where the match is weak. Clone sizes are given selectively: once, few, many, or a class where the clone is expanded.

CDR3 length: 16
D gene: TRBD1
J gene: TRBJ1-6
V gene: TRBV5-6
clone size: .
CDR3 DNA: TGTGCCAGCAGCTTGACCGGGACAGGGCGTAATTCACCCCTCCACTTT
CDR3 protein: CASSLTGTGRNSPLHF

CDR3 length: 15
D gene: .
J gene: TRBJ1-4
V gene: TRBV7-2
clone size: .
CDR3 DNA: TGTGCCAGCAGCGTTGGACAGTTAGCTAATGAAAAACTGTTTTTT
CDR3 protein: CASSVGQLANEKLFF

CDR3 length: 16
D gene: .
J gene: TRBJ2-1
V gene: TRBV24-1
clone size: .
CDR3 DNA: TGTGCCACCAGTGATTTGGGGGCGCGGTCCTACAATGAGCAGTTCTTC
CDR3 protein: CATSDLGARSYNEQFF

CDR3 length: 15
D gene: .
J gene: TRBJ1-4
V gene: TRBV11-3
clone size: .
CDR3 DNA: TGTGCCAGCAGCTTTCGACAGGCATCTAATGAAAAACTGTTTTTT
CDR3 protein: CASSFRQASNEKLFF

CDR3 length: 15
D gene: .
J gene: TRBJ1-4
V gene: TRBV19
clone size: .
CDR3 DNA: TGTGCCAGTAGTATAGGGGGGGATTCTAATGAAAAACTGTTTTTT
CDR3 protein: CASSIGGDSNEKLFF

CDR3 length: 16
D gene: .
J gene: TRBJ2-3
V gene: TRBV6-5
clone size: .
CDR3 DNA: TGTGCCAGCAGTTCCGGGCGGGCAGTTAGCACAGATACGCAGTATTTT
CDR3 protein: CASSSGRAVSTDTQYF

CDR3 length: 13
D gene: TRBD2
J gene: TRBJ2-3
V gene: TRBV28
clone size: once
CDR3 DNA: TGTGCCAGCAGTGCAACTAGCGCCGATACGCAGTATTTT
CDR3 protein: CASSATSADTQYF

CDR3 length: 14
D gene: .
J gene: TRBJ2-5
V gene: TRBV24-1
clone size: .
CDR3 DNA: TGTGCCACCAGTCGGCAGGTACTCCAAGAGACCCAGTACTTC
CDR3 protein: CATSRQVLQETQYF

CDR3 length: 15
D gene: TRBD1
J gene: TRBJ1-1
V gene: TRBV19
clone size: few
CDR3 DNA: TGTGCCAGTAGTATAGCCGGACAGGGGAACACTGAAGCTTTCTTT
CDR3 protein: CASSIAGQGNTEAFF

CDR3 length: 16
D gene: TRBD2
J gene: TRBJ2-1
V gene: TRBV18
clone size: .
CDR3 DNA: TGTGCCAGCTCACCAAAGTTCCTAGCGGACTACAATGAGCAGTTCTTC
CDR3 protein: CASSPKFLADYNEQFF

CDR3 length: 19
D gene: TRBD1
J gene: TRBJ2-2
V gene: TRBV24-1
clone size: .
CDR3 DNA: TGTGCCACCAGTCGCGAGGGACAGGGGGCTCCCCCGAACACCGGGGAGCTGTTTTTT
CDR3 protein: CATSREGQGAPPNTGELFF

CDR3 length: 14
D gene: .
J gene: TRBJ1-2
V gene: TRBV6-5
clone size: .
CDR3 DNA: TGTGCCAGCAGTTACAGGGGAGACAGGAGCGGCTACACCTTC
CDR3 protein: CASSYRGDRSGYTF

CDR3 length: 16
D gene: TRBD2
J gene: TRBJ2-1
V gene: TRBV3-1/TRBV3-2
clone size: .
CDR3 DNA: TGTGCCAGCAGCCAAGCGACTAGCGGGATGGAGGGGGAGCAGTTCTTC
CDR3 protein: CASSQATSGMEGEQFF

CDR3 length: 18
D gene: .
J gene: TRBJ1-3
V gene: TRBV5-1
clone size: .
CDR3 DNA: TGCGCCAGCAGCCCGGGGTGGGGGCGACGGAGCTCTGGAAACACCATATATTTT
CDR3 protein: CASSPGWGRRSSGNTIYF

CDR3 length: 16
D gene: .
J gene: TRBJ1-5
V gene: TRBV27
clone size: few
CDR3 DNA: TGTGCCAGCAGATTCCTCGGGGGGGAAGGCAATCAGCCCCAGCATTTT
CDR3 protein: CASRFLGGEGNQPQHF

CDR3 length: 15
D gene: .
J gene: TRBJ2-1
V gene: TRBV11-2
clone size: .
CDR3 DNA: TGTGCCAGCAGCTCTCGGGGGTCCCTCTACAATGAGCAGTTCTTC
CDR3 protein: CASSSRGSLYNEQFF

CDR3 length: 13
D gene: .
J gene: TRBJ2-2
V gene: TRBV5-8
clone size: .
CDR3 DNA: TGTGCCAGCAGCTTCCGTAACACCGGGGAGCTGTTTTTT
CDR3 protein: CASSFRNTGELFF

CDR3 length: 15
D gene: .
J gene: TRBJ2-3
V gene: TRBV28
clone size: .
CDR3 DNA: TGTGCCAGCAGCCCCTCAGGGAGTCGGGGGAATACGCAGTATTTT
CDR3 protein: CASSPSGSRGNTQYF

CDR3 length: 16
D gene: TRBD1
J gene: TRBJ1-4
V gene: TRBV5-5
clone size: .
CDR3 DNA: TGTGCCAGCAGCTTCGGCTCCGGGACAGGGAATGAAAAACTGTTTTTT
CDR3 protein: CASSFGSGTGNEKLFF